What follows are 12 T cell receptor beta chains derived from one specimen sequenced in a study of identical twins. TCRdb called the 5' RACE reads again in MiXCR, with one record for every CDR3 protein. The repertoire has under 300,000 distinct CDR3 sequences, 11% to 15% of them found once; the top ten carry 7% to 9%. Sequencing was carried out using memory (CD45RO+) T cells sorted from blood. Receptors were obtained from a young woman in good health.

This clonotype has at least ten counts. The DNA of the CDR3 is TGCGCCAGCAGCCCCGGGGGGGGCGCCTATGGCTACACCTTC. Protein sequence: CASSPGGGAYGYTF. The rearrangement joins TRBV5-1 to TRBJ1-2; maybe TRBD1 (6 bases). The CDR3 has 14 residues. V was cut by 4 bases and J by 4 bases, with 14 bases left in between. Germline V gene data show CDR1 as SGHRS and CDR2 as YFSETQ.

This clonotype appeared a few times. The chain links TRBV6-5 to TRBJ1-2, with D maybe TRBD1 (5 bases). Trimming took off 2 bases at V and 5 bases at J, with 9 bases between the two ends. Per germline, CDR1 MNHEY and CDR2 SVGAGI. This CDR3 contains 13 residues. CDR3 sequence reads: CASSYGDRYGYTF. CDR3 bases: TGTGCCAGCAGTTACGGGGACCGTTATGGCTACACCTTC.

This clonotype was observed a few times. J is TRBJ2-1 and V is TRBV7-9; 11 bases line up with TRBD2. V was clipped by 5 bases and J by 10 bases; unmatched bases: 7. Germline CDR1 SEHNR, CDR2 FQNEAQ (reference sequence). CDR3 length: 14 amino acids. CDR3 in amino acids: CASSRLAGKTEQFF. The CDR3 coding sequence is TGTGCCAGCAGCCGACTAGCGGGAAAAACCGAGCAGTTCTTC.

The sample holds a few counts of this clonotype. This chain connects TRBV29-1 to TRBJ2-7; D is ambiguous. The CDR3 is 12 amino acids. With 4 bases removed from V and 0 bases from J, the gap between germline ends came to 7 bases. Germline V gene sequence: CDR1 SQVTM, CDR2 ANQGSEA. CDR3 sequence: CSVGATSYEQYF. For the CDR3, the DNA is TGCAGCGTTGGGGCTACCTCCTACGAGCAGTACTTC.

This clonotype showed up many times. The chain carries TRBV20-1 and TRBJ2-1; 12 positions agree with TRBD2. Trimming at V came to 0 bases and at J to 8 bases, leaving 5 bases not matched to a gene. From germline, CDR1 is DFQATT and CDR2 SNEGSKA (reference sequence). The CDR3 runs 15 residues. The CDR3 spells CSARDPSGGAYEQFF. The DNA for the CDR3 is TGCAGTGCTAGAGATCCTAGCGGGGGGGCCTATGAGCAGTTCTTC.

V usage is TRBV7-9 and J usage is TRBJ1-1, with TRBD1 matching 7 bases. Germline V gene data show CDR1 as SEHNR and CDR2 as FQNEAQ (reference sequence). The CDR3 is 15 amino acids. The V segment lost 3 bases and the J segment 6 bases; nucleotides outside the gene matches: 10. The chain's CDR3 is CASSFPRGQGAEAFF. The CDR3 nucleotides read TGTGCCAGCAGCTTTCCTAGGGGGCAGGGAGCTGAAGCTTTCTTT.

The chain's CDR3 is CATRELRSEQFF. The CDR3, as DNA: TGTGCCACCAGGGAACTACGCAGTGAGCAGTTCTTC. The rearrangement uses TRBV15 and TRBJ2-1, with D unclear. The germline V and J ends were trimmed by 6 bases and 9 bases, with 12 bases remaining between them. The CDR3 loop spans 12 amino acids. Germline V gene lookup returns CDR1 LNHNV and CDR2 YYDKDF (reference sequence). Full variable domain (outside the CDR3, taken from reference TRBV15 and TRBJ2-1): DAMVIQNPRYQVTQFGKPVTLSCSQTLNHNVMYWYQQKSSQAPKLLFHYYDKDFNNEADTPDNFQSRRPNTSFCFLDIRSPGLGDTAMYLCATRELRSEQFFGPGTRLTVL.

This clonotype came up a few times. The chain recombines TRBV3-1 with TRBJ2-4; tentative D call: TRBD2 (5 bases). This CDR3 is 17 amino acids long. V lost 1 base, J lost 1 base, and 14 bases lay in between. Germline CDR1 reads LGHDT; CDR2 reads YNNKEL (reference sequence). The chain's CDR3 is CASSQGGALSAKNIQYF. CDR3 bases: TGTGCCAGCAGCCAAGGGGGAGCCCTAAGCGCCAAAAACATTCAGTACTTC.

A few counts support this clonotype. The gene calls are TRBV7-2 and TRBJ2-1; possibly TRBD1 or TRBD2 for D (5 bases each). The CDR3 covers 18 residues. From germline, CDR1 is SGHTA and CDR2 FQGNSA. V was pared by 0 bases and J by 3 bases, with 18 bases between. For the CDR3, the DNA is TGTGCCAGCAGCTTAGCGCTTAGAGGGGTTCCCCTCTACAATGAGCAGTTCTTC. It translates to CASSLALRGVPLYNEQFF.

This chain uses TRBV6-2 or TRBV6-3 with TRBJ1-1; no definite D call. Deletions cut 0 bases from V and 11 bases from J, with 10 bases between. Germline assignment: CDR1 MNHEY and CDR2 SVGEGT. The CDR3 runs 12 residues. As DNA, the CDR3 is TGTGCCAGCAGTTACTCAGAACGTGGGGCTTTCTTT. Protein: CASSYSERGAFF.

The chain employs TRBV3-1 and TRBJ1-1, with 11 bases lining up with TRBD1. From germline, CDR1 is LGHDT and CDR2 YNNKEL (reference sequence). This CDR3 is built from 14 residues. The V and J ends lost 4 bases and 8 bases, in that order; junction bases with no gene match: 6. The CDR3 is CASSLRDRGKEAFF. The CDR3 DNA reads as TGTGCCAGCAGCCTGAGGGACAGGGGGAAAGAAGCTTTCTTT.

This clonotype turned up a few times. This chain joins TRBV18 and TRBJ2-6; D is possibly TRBD1 or TRBD2 (5 bases each). V was clipped by 5 bases and J by 4 bases, with 6 bases between them. CDR1 and CDR2 (germline): KGHSH, LQKENI. The CDR3 has 13 amino acids. The CDR3 loop is CASSGDGANVLTF. DNA of the CDR3: TGTGCCAGCTCAGGGGACGGGGCCAACGTCCTGACTTTC.